This TCR beta chain was recovered during a study of Ad26.COV2.S vaccination and SARS-CoV-2 variants. Findings and limits, study-wide: It was vaccine recipients, not placebo recipients, who had the higher spike-specific TCR breadth. Once vaccination had occurred, spike-specific CD8+ and CD4+ T cell responses reportedly showed substantial breadth.

Losses at the gene ends were 4 bases for V and 0 bases for J; bases not matched to a gene: 3. Per germline, CDR1 MNHEY and CDR2 SVGAGI. The CDR3 is 15 residues long. Note on this clone: The antigen remains undetermined.

Treatment given: roughly 18 received Ad26.COV2.S at low or high dose, single or two shots; roughly five received placebo; per-sample allocation not given. Samples were taken on day 63 after the first vaccine or placebo injection. Within Boston, the person who donated was an adult of 18-55 years. An Ad26 vector carrying the Wuhan-strain SARS-CoV-2 spike served as the vaccine. Measured with immunoSEQ multiplex PCR; TCRdb has only the in-frame clones, and not every one. The data contain roughly 700,000 clones, 70% to 90% of them seen just once; the ten biggest clones take up around 1.4%. The chain uses TRBV6-5 and TRBJ2-7; 10 positions agree with TRBD1. This TCR derives from a person aged 18-60 years who received the Ad26.COV2.S COVID-19 vaccine or a placebo. Sequencing used peripheral blood, obtained in a trial of Ad26.COV2.S vaccine versus placebo. The chain's CDR3 is CASSWGTGDSYEQYF. In nucleotides, the CDR3 is TGTGCCAGCAGTTGGGGGACAGGGGACTCCTACGAGCAGTACTTC.